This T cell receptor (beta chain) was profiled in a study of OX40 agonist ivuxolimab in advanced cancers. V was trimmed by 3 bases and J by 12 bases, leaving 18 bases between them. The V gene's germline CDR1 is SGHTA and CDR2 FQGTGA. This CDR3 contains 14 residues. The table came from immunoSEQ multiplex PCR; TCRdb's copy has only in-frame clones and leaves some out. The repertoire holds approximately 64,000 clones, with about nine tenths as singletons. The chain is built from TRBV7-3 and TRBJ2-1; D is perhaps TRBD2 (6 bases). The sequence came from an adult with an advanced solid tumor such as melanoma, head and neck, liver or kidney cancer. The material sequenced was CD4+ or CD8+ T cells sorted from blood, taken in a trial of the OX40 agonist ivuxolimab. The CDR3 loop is CASSLGGSDSGQFF. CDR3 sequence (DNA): TGTGCCAGCAGCTTGGGGGGTAGCGACTCAGGGCAGTTCTTC.